This TCR beta chain was identified during a study of CD8 T cells in ankylosing spondylitis (TCRdb year 2017). For the wider study: To find TCR variants linked to disease, the study profiled T cell receptor beta repertoires in ankylosing spondylitis patients and healthy donors. In total, the full study cohort was made up of roughly 110 healthy donors and about two dozen ankylosing spondylitis patients. Peripheral blood was sampled, and synovial fluid was also collected from ankylosing spondylitis patients.

The CDR3 starts with the cysteine, ends with the phenylalanine, and has 13 residues. Solely the CDR3 DNA is kept, with 39 bases framed from the first base. For CDR1 and CDR2, the germline V gene lists KGHDR and SFDVKD. Trimming at the junction amounts to 1 base on V and 9 bases on J, and the germline ends lie 9 bases apart. Concerning this clonotype: The target of this receptor is not known. The input lacks base qualities; no much larger clone sits a single base away.

Reads for this sample came from an Illumina HiSeq 2500. TCR beta libraries were prepared by quantitative 5'-RACE with molecular barcodes. The original methods were these. Disease-linked TCR variants were identified with a new computational method built on a probabilistic model of VDJ rearrangement. TCRdb handled the public reads itself, with Q25 trimming in fastp and clone calling in MiXCR, and kept productive beta chains. Rows merge per CDR3 protein into single entries with the most common DNA and genes. V and J calls and clone size were set by TCRdb, not the authors. The sample contains fewer than 450,000 distinct CDR3 sequences, 17% of them found a single time. The ten most abundant clones make up approximately 1% of the sample. The research as a whole found: Blood from ankylosing spondylitis patients appeared to be characterized by a TCR beta motif made up of fewer than ten highly homologous amino acid variants. A CD8+ phenotype was shown by the disease-linked clones, which were found at relatively low frequencies in peripheral blood. Some motif variants had previously been reported in the synovial fluid and blood of reactive arthritis patients, which suggests shared mechanisms of disease initiation. Significant enrichment of the disease-linked clones was reported in matched synovial fluid samples from ankylosing spondylitis patients.

The chain links TRBV24-1 with TRBJ1-5; the D gene is perhaps TRBD1, from 6 matching bases. Sequencing was done on a sample of blood, either unsorted or a sorted T cell fraction (not recorded which). This clonotype was obtained from a male donor with ankylosing spondylitis. The CDR3 corresponds to CATSDLGGWPQHF. The nucleotide sequence is TGTGCCACCAGTGATTTAGGGGGTTGGCCCCAGCATTTT.